Ten or more counts support the clone carrying this TCR beta chain. Both TCRalpha and TCRbeta chains were reverse transcribed with V-gene-specific primers. It was with a constant-region primer and a V-primer adapter that TCRs were amplified over approximately 18 PCR cycles. Researchers amplified the isolated mRNA using in vitro transcription. TCRdb reprocessed the reads via MiXCR and lists one record per CDR3 protein. The sample carries under 90,000 distinct CDR3 sequences, roughly a sixth recorded once. The V gene lost 10 bases and the J gene lost 8 bases, with 12 bases spanning the gap. CDR1 and CDR2 from the germline V gene are LNHDA and SQIVND (reference sequence). CDR3 length equals 11 residues. The time point here: before trial treatment. In the RACIN dose-escalation trial, donors got nivolumab plus ipilimumab with aspirin, cyclophosphamide and radiotherapy. The data stem from a study of low-dose radiotherapy and immunotherapy resistance in tumors. Study at large: Patients were treated with intravenous nivolumab at 240 mg every two weeks and were also dosed with ipilimumab at 1 mg/kg every six weeks.

The chain employs TRBV19 and TRBJ2-4; D perhaps matches TRBD2 (6 bases). The sample here was PBMCs, taken before treatment. The TCR comes from a male donor with prostate cancer. CDR3 sequence: CATHGGHIQYF. The CDR3 DNA reads as TGTGCCACCCACGGGGGACACATTCAGTACTTC. The full variable domain, completed using reference TRBV19 and TRBJ2-4, is DGGITQSPKYLFRKEGQNVTLSCEQNLNHDAMYWYRQDPGQGLRLIYYSQIVNDFQKGDIAEGYSVSREKKESFPLTVTSAQKNPTAFYLCATHGGHIQYFGAGTRLSVL.